This T cell receptor beta chain stems from a study of response to subunit inactivated influenza vaccine. From the RT-PCR reads, TCRdb called clonotypes with MiXCR, one entry per CDR3 protein. The table includes around 710,000 distinct CDR3 sequences, 11% to 15% detected once. In germline, CDR1 is DFQATT, CDR2 SNEGSKA (reference sequence). The CDR3 length is 14 residues. V trimming: 0 bases; J trimming: 5 bases; junction bases outside the gene matches: 3. This sequence joins TRBV20-1 and TRBJ2-3, with 9 bases aligning to TRBD1. The sequence was collected from a man between 45 and 60 years old who received an inactivated influenza vaccine. The starting material was PBMCs from blood, obtained roughly 2 weeks before vaccination. Written as DNA, the CDR3 is TGCAGTGCTAGAGATACAGGGGGCTTAGATACGCAGTATTTT. As protein: CSARDTGGLDTQYF.